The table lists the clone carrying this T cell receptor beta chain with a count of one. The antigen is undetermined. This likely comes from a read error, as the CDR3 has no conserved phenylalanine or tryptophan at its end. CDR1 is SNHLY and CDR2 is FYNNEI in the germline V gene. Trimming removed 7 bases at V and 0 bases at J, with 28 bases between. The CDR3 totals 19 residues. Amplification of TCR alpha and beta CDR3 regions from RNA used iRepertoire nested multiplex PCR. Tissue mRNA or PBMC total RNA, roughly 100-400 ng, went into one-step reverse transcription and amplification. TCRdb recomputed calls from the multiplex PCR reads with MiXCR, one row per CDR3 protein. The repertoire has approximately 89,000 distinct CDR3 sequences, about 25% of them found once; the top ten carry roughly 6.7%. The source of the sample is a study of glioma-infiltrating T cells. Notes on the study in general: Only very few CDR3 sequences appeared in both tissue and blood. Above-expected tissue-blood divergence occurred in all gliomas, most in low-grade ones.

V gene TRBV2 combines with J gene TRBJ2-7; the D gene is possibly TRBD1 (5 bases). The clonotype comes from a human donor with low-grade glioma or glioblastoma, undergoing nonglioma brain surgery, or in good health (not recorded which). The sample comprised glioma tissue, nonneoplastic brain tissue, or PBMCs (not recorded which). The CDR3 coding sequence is TGTGCCAGCAACCCCGCGCTCGGTTCAGGGCGCGTGAACTCCTACGAGCAGTACCTC. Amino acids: CASNPALGSGRVNSYEQYL.